The rows below give T cell receptor beta chains drawn from one sample of a study of vaccination effects on CD4 cells after COVID-19. The repertoire was sequenced with immunoSEQ multiplex PCR; TCRdb's copy has only in-frame clones and lacks some. The sample contains approximately 23,000 clones, 55% to 75% of which appear only once. No cognate antigen is known for these TCRs. This specimen consisted of CD4+ T cells from PBMCs cultured with HCoV-OC43 spike peptides, obtained before COVID-19 vaccination. The receptors originated from a human donor who received a COVID-19 vaccine. Both conserved end residues are part of each CDR3. The order of the fields is clone size, J gene, V gene, D gene, CDR3 DNA, CDR3 protein. A D gene is named only where the DNA matches it firmly. The listing skips clone size in some rows; elsewhere it reads once, few, many or a size class.

clone size: -
J gene: TRBJ2-7
V gene: TRBV28
D gene: TRBD2
CDR3 DNA: TGTGCCAGCGGCCAGACTAGCGGTTCGTACGAGCAGTACTTC
CDR3 protein: CASGQTSGSYEQYF

clone size: -
J gene: TRBJ2-1
V gene: TRBV5-1
D gene: TRBD2
CDR3 DNA: TGCGCCAGCAGCATGGGGGTCTATAGCGGGAGCTCCTACAATGAGCAGTTCTTC
CDR3 protein: CASSMGVYSGSSYNEQFF

clone size: -
J gene: TRBJ2-2
V gene: TRBV7-8
D gene: -
CDR3 DNA: TGTGCCAGCAGCTTAGAGACTGGGGGGGCGGGCACCGGGGAGCTGTTTTTT
CDR3 protein: CASSLETGGAGTGELFF

clone size: -
J gene: TRBJ2-7
V gene: TRBV19
D gene: TRBD2
CDR3 DNA: TGTGCCAGTAGTATAGGTAGCGGGAGTGGAACCTACGAGCAGTACTTC
CDR3 protein: CASSIGSGSGTYEQYF

clone size: -
J gene: TRBJ1-3
V gene: TRBV18
D gene: TRBD1
CDR3 DNA: TGTGCCAGCTCAGCCGACAGGGTCGGAAACACCATATATTTT
CDR3 protein: CASSADRVGNTIYF

clone size: -
J gene: TRBJ1-1
V gene: TRBV18
D gene: TRBD1
CDR3 DNA: TGTGCCAGCTCACCGCCCGACAGGGGCTGGGCTTTCTTT
CDR3 protein: CASSPPDRGWAFF

clone size: -
J gene: TRBJ2-3
V gene: TRBV20-1
D gene: -
CDR3 DNA: TGCAGTGCTAGTGCAGGGACTAGCACAGATACGCAGTATTTT
CDR3 protein: CSASAGTSTDTQYF

clone size: -
J gene: TRBJ2-5
V gene: TRBV5-1
D gene: -
CDR3 DNA: TGCGCCAGCAGCTTGGCCGGCGGAGAGACCCAGTACTTC
CDR3 protein: CASSLAGGETQYF

clone size: -
J gene: TRBJ1-1
V gene: TRBV27
D gene: -
CDR3 DNA: TGTGCCAGCAGTTGGTCACGTCTGACTGAAGCTTTCTTT
CDR3 protein: CASSWSRLTEAFF

clone size: -
J gene: TRBJ2-7
V gene: TRBV11-2
D gene: -
CDR3 DNA: TGTGCCAGCAGCCCGTCGCGACCGCCGATCTCCTACGAGCAGTACTTC
CDR3 protein: CASSPSRPPISYEQYF

clone size: once
J gene: TRBJ2-2
V gene: TRBV18
D gene: -
CDR3 DNA: TGTGCCAGCTCACCAGGACAGGCGGGATACACCGGGGAGCTGTTTTTT
CDR3 protein: CASSPGQAGYTGELFF

clone size: -
J gene: TRBJ1-1
V gene: TRBV5-5
D gene: -
CDR3 DNA: TGTGCCAGCAGCTCAGAAAACAGGAACACTGAAGCTTTCTTT
CDR3 protein: CASSSENRNTEAFF

clone size: few
J gene: TRBJ1-5
V gene: TRBV30
D gene: -
CDR3 DNA: TGTGCCTGGAGTATAGATAGCAATCAGCCCCAGCATTTT
CDR3 protein: CAWSIDSNQPQHF

clone size: -
J gene: TRBJ1-2
V gene: TRBV18
D gene: -
CDR3 DNA: TGTGCCAGCTCACCGAGGGGTGAGAACTATGGCTACACCTTC
CDR3 protein: CASSPRGENYGYTF

clone size: -
J gene: TRBJ2-4
V gene: TRBV6-5
D gene: -
CDR3 DNA: TGTGCCAGCAGAGCCTCGGGGTTGCAAAACATTCAGTACTTC
CDR3 protein: CASRASGLQNIQYF

clone size: -
J gene: TRBJ2-2
V gene: TRBV7-2
D gene: -
CDR3 DNA: TGTGCCAGCAGCTTAATAGCCCCGAACACCGGGGAGCTGTTTTTT
CDR3 protein: CASSLIAPNTGELFF

clone size: once
J gene: TRBJ2-7
V gene: TRBV5-6
D gene: TRBD1
CDR3 DNA: TGTGCCAGCAGCTGGCGGACAGGGTCCTACGAGCAGTACTTC
CDR3 protein: CASSWRTGSYEQYF

clone size: -
J gene: TRBJ2-5
V gene: TRBV5-1
D gene: -
CDR3 DNA: TGCGCCAGCAGCTTGACAGGGATTCAAGAGACCCAGTACTTC
CDR3 protein: CASSLTGIQETQYF

clone size: -
J gene: TRBJ2-2
V gene: TRBV5-1
D gene: -
CDR3 DNA: TGCGCCAGCAGCCTTGGGTCTACCTCGAACACCGGGGAGCTGTTTTTT
CDR3 protein: CASSLGSTSNTGELFF

clone size: -
J gene: TRBJ1-3
V gene: TRBV7-9
D gene: -
CDR3 DNA: TGTGCCAGCAGCTTGATACTCCTTTTGCCGGGAAACACCATATATTTT
CDR3 protein: CASSLILLLPGNTIYF

clone size: -
J gene: TRBJ2-5
V gene: TRBV5-1
D gene: TRBD2
CDR3 DNA: TGCGCCAGCAGCCTCGCTAGCGGGGGGGCCTTGGAGACCCAGTACTTC
CDR3 protein: CASSLASGGALETQYF

clone size: -
J gene: TRBJ2-5
V gene: TRBV11-2
D gene: TRBD2
CDR3 DNA: TGTGCCAGCAGCTTCATCATAAGGTCTAGCGGGAACTTAGGGGAGACCCAGTACTTC
CDR3 protein: CASSFIIRSSGNLGETQYF

clone size: -
J gene: TRBJ2-3
V gene: TRBV6-5
D gene: TRBD2
CDR3 DNA: TGTGCCAGCACCCCCCCCGGGACTAGCGTCAGTACGCAGTATTTT
CDR3 protein: CASTPPGTSVSTQYF

clone size: -
J gene: TRBJ1-3
V gene: TRBV3-1/TRBV3-2
D gene: -
CDR3 DNA: TGTGCCAGCAGCCTGACAGGTAACTCTGGAAACACCATATATTTT
CDR3 protein: CASSLTGNSGNTIYF

clone size: few
J gene: TRBJ1-3
V gene: TRBV19
D gene: -
CDR3 DNA: TGTGCCAGTAGTATTGGACAGGGAAACACCATATATTTT
CDR3 protein: CASSIGQGNTIYF

clone size: -
J gene: TRBJ2-4
V gene: TRBV7-9
D gene: TRBD2
CDR3 DNA: TGTGCCAGCAGCCGGGGACTAGCGGGAGGGAACATTCAGTACTTC
CDR3 protein: CASSRGLAGGNIQYF

clone size: -
J gene: TRBJ1-5
V gene: TRBV9
D gene: TRBD1
CDR3 DNA: TGTGCCAGCAGCATCGGGACAGTGGGCAATCAGCCCCAGCATTTT
CDR3 protein: CASSIGTVGNQPQHF

clone size: -
J gene: TRBJ2-1
V gene: TRBV6-5
D gene: -
CDR3 DNA: TGTGCCAGCAGTTACTCGAATCAACCAGGTCAGGATGAGCAGTTCTTC
CDR3 protein: CASSYSNQPGQDEQFF

clone size: -
J gene: TRBJ2-7
V gene: TRBV18
D gene: TRBD1
CDR3 DNA: TGTGCCAGCTCACCACGGGGACAGGGAATTGACGAGCAGTACTTC
CDR3 protein: CASSPRGQGIDEQYF

clone size: -
J gene: TRBJ2-5
V gene: TRBV7-2
D gene: TRBD2
CDR3 DNA: TGTGCCAGCAGCAGGACCGGGACTAGCTTTATAGAGACCCAGTACTTC
CDR3 protein: CASSRTGTSFIETQYF

clone size: -
J gene: TRBJ2-3
V gene: TRBV6-5
D gene: TRBD1
CDR3 DNA: TGTGCCAGCACCCGGACAGGGGGATTAGATACGCAGTATTTT
CDR3 protein: CASTRTGGLDTQYF

clone size: -
J gene: TRBJ2-6
V gene: TRBV4-2
D gene: -
CDR3 DNA: TGTGCCAGCAGCCAAGGAACAGGGTCTGGGGCCAACGTCCTGACTTTC
CDR3 protein: CASSQGTGSGANVLTF

clone size: -
J gene: TRBJ2-4
V gene: TRBV15
D gene: -
CDR3 DNA: TGTGCCACCAGCAGAGACCTGGCGGGCGCAGGAAACATTCAGTACTTC
CDR3 protein: CATSRDLAGAGNIQYF

clone size: few
J gene: TRBJ1-2
V gene: TRBV4-1
D gene: TRBD1
CDR3 DNA: TGCGCCAGCAGCCCAGGGACAGGCGGTGGCTACACCTTC
CDR3 protein: CASSPGTGGGYTF

clone size: -
J gene: TRBJ1-6
V gene: TRBV2
D gene: -
CDR3 DNA: TGTGCCAGCAGTGAAGAGGGTAGGGTGTTAGGGTCACCCCTCCACTTT
CDR3 protein: CASSEEGRVLGSPLHF

clone size: once
J gene: TRBJ2-7
V gene: TRBV7-2
D gene: -
CDR3 DNA: TGTGCCAGCAGCCTCTCCGGGGGTCCCTACGAGCAGTACTTC
CDR3 protein: CASSLSGGPYEQYF

clone size: -
J gene: TRBJ2-3
V gene: TRBV2
D gene: TRBD2
CDR3 DNA: TGTGCCAGCAGTGAGTTAGCGGGGGGTAGTGTAGATACGCAGTATTTT
CDR3 protein: CASSELAGGSVDTQYF

clone size: -
J gene: TRBJ1-6
V gene: TRBV2
D gene: -
CDR3 DNA: TGTGCCAGCAGTGTCTCCCTGCCAGTGGATAGCTCCTATAATTCACCCCTCCACTTT
CDR3 protein: CASSVSLPVDSSYNSPLHF

clone size: -
J gene: TRBJ2-3
V gene: TRBV6-6
D gene: -
CDR3 DNA: TGTGCCAGCACCCGTCCAGGCGATACGCAGTATTTT
CDR3 protein: CASTRPGDTQYF

clone size: few
J gene: TRBJ1-4
V gene: TRBV3-1/TRBV3-2
D gene: TRBD1
CDR3 DNA: TGTGCCAGCAGCCAACAGACAGGGAATGAAAAACTGTTTTTT
CDR3 protein: CASSQQTGNEKLFF

clone size: -
J gene: TRBJ1-3
V gene: TRBV9
D gene: -
CDR3 DNA: TGTGCCAGCAGCCGAGGGGCGGTCTCTGGAAACACCATATATTTT
CDR3 protein: CASSRGAVSGNTIYF

clone size: -
J gene: TRBJ1-4
V gene: TRBV30
D gene: TRBD1
CDR3 DNA: TGTGCCTGGAGTTTCGGACAGGCAACTAATGAAAAACTGTTTTTT
CDR3 protein: CAWSFGQATNEKLFF

clone size: -
J gene: TRBJ1-5
V gene: TRBV6-1
D gene: -
CDR3 DNA: TGTGCCAGCAGTGATTGGGGGGGTAGCAATCAGCCCCAGCATTTT
CDR3 protein: CASSDWGGSNQPQHF